This is a list of T cell receptor beta chains from one sample in a study of T cell changes during pregnancy in multiple sclerosis. Profiling relied on immunoSEQ multiplex PCR, and the TCRdb table lists in-frame clones only, not all of them. The table records 80,000 to 100,000 clones, about 92% of them present only once. The source material was peripheral blood, sampled in the first trimester of pregnancy. Source of these receptors: a female donor with multiple sclerosis, enrolled in a pregnancy study. CDR3s include the opening cysteine and the closing phenylalanine or tryptophan. A D gene is named only where the DNA matches it firmly. Only part of the rows carry a size: once, few, many, or a class if the clone is expanded.

d_gene | j_gene | v_gene | abundance | CDR3aa | CDR3nt
TRBD1 | TRBJ2-7 | TRBV15 | once | CATSEGQLSYEQYF | TGTGCCACCAGCGAGGGACAGCTCTCCTACGAGCAGTACTTC
NA | TRBJ2-7 | TRBV20-1 | NA | CSARRASEQYF | TGCAGCGCTAGGAGGGCGAGCGAGCAGTACTTC
TRBD1 | TRBJ1-5 | TRBV6-4 | NA | CASSPQGGNQPQHF | TGTGCCAGCAGCCCGCAGGGGGGCAATCAGCCCCAGCATTTT
NA | TRBJ2-2 | TRBV5-8 | NA | CASSPRGTNTGELFF | TGTGCCAGCAGTCCGAGGGGGACGAACACCGGGGAGCTGTTTTTT
TRBD1 | TRBJ2-5 | TRBV28 | NA | CASTLQGAGETQYF | TGTGCCAGCACCTTACAGGGGGCCGGAGAGACCCAGTACTTC
NA | TRBJ2-2 | TRBV28 | NA | CASRDSPRAGELFF | TGTGCCAGCAGAGACAGCCCCCGAGCCGGGGAGCTGTTTTTT
NA | TRBJ2-3 | TRBV9 | NA | CASSTSPTDTQYF | TGTGCCAGCAGCACCAGTCCCACAGATACGCAGTATTTT
TRBD1 | TRBJ2-7 | TRBV5-1 | NA | CASSLEGQGGHEQYF | TGCGCCAGCAGCTTGGAAGGACAGGGCGGACACGAGCAGTACTTC
TRBD1 | TRBJ2-7 | TRBV29-1 | NA | CSVYGGTGNNEQYF | TGCAGCGTTTACGGCGGGACAGGGAACAACGAGCAGTACTTC
TRBD1 | TRBJ1-1 | TRBV2 | once | CASSPDRGTEAFF | TGTGCCAGCAGCCCCGACAGGGGCACTGAAGCTTTCTTT
NA | TRBJ1-2 | TRBV6-1 | NA | CASSVVTEHYGYTF | TGTGCCAGCAGTGTGGTGACAGAGCACTATGGCTACACCTTC
NA | TRBJ2-7 | TRBV5-1 | NA | CASSLLGDYEQYF | TGCGCCAGCAGCTTGTTAGGGGACTACGAGCAGTACTTC
NA | TRBJ2-1 | TRBV7-9 | NA | CASSSYSYNEQFF | TGTGCCAGCAGCTCTTACAGTTACAATGAGCAGTTCTTC
NA | TRBJ2-7 | TRBV10-1 | NA | CASRQAFSYEQYF | TGCGCCAGCAGACAGGCGTTCTCCTACGAGCAGTACTTC
TRBD2 | TRBJ2-1 | TRBV9 | NA | CASSVGDLRLAGGGNEQFF | TGTGCCAGCAGCGTAGGTGACCTCCGACTAGCGGGGGGGGGCAATGAGCAGTTCTTC
NA | TRBJ2-3 | TRBV28 | NA | CASTNSRTDTQYF | TGTGCCAGCACCAATAGCCGCACAGATACGCAGTATTTT
TRBD1 | TRBJ2-7 | TRBV13 | NA | CASSPRQGSVSYEQYF | TGTGCCAGCAGCCCCCGACAGGGGTCGGTATCCTACGAGCAGTACTTC
TRBD2 | TRBJ2-1 | TRBV7-9 | once | CASSFSGSPSSYNEQFF | TGTGCCAGCAGCTTTAGCGGGAGTCCCAGCTCCTACAATGAGCAGTTCTTC
TRBD1 | TRBJ2-1 | TRBV7-8 | NA | CASSQRDRAIYNEQFF | TGTGCCAGCAGCCAACGGGACAGGGCAATCTACAATGAGCAGTTCTTC
NA | TRBJ2-3 | TRBV4-3 | NA | CASSQGGSATDTQYF | TGCGCCAGCAGCCAAGGGGGCAGTGCCACAGATACGCAGTATTTT
TRBD2 | TRBJ2-5 | TRBV27 | once | CASSWFRTGTSVKETQYF | TGTGCCAGCAGTTGGTTTCGTACCGGGACTAGCGTCAAAGAGACCCAGTACTTC
TRBD1 | TRBJ1-2 | TRBV6-5 | NA | CATTGGYGYTF | TGTGCCACGACAGGGGGTTACGGCTACACCTTC
TRBD1 | TRBJ1-1 | TRBV19 | NA | CASSILPGQGASEAFF | TGTGCCAGTAGTATACTTCCGGGACAGGGGGCGTCTGAAGCTTTCTTT
NA | TRBJ1-4 | TRBV4-3 | NA | CASSQDLGRASEKLFF | TGCGCCAGCAGCCAAGATTTGGGCAGGGCATCTGAAAAACTGTTTTTT
TRBD2 | TRBJ2-1 | TRBV2 | NA | CASKEGTSGTNEQFF | TGTGCCAGCAAAGAAGGGACTAGCGGGACCAATGAGCAGTTCTTC
TRBD1 | TRBJ1-5 | TRBV6-1 | few | CASSELGWGTENQPQHF | TGTGCCAGCAGTGAACTAGGGTGGGGGACAGAAAATCAGCCCCAGCATTTT
TRBD2 | TRBJ2-5 | TRBV30 | NA | CAWSGGGRETQYF | TGTGCCTGGAGTGGGGGGGGGAGAGAGACCCAGTACTTC
NA | TRBJ2-1 | TRBV7-2 | NA | CASGFFSRQFF | TGTGCCAGCGGGTTTTTTAGCCGGCAGTTCTTC
NA | TRBJ1-1 | TRBV28 | NA | CASSPSVLNTEAFF | TGTGCCAGCAGTCCCTCTGTCTTGAACACTGAAGCTTTCTTT
NA | TRBJ1-4 | TRBV19 | NA | CASSIGVATNEKLFF | TGTGCCAGTAGTATCGGTGTTGCAACTAATGAAAAACTGTTTTTT
NA | TRBJ2-1 | TRBV19 | NA | CASSITANAREQFF | TGTGCCAGTAGTATAACCGCAAACGCGCGAGAGCAGTTCTTC
NA | TRBJ2-2 | TRBV7-2 | NA | CASSSYRPGELFF | TGTGCCAGCAGCTCCTACAGGCCCGGGGAGCTGTTTTTT
TRBD2 | TRBJ2-2 | TRBV5-8 | NA | CASRGLAGAGELFF | TGTGCCAGCAGGGGTTTAGCGGGAGCCGGGGAGCTGTTTTTT
TRBD1 | TRBJ1-1 | TRBV5-1 | NA | CASSQPTGLNTEAFF | TGCGCCAGCAGTCAACCGACAGGGTTGAACACTGAAGCTTTCTTT
TRBD1 | TRBJ1-4 | TRBV19 | NA | CASSIYGQGTNEKLFF | TGTGCCAGTAGTATCTATGGACAGGGAACGAATGAAAAACTGTTTTTT
TRBD2 | TRBJ2-7 | TRBV7-2 | NA | CASSLAGLAGVEEQYF | TGTGCCAGCAGCTTAGCAGGACTAGCGGGAGTCGAAGAGCAGTACTTC
NA | TRBJ2-1 | TRBV9 | NA | CASSAPQGIGGKDHEQFF | TGTGCCAGCAGCGCACCTCAGGGTATTGGCGGGAAGGATCATGAGCAGTTCTTC
TRBD1 | TRBJ1-1 | TRBV6-6 | NA | CASSDRGNTEAFF | TGTGCCAGCAGTGACAGGGGGAACACTGAAGCTTTCTTT
TRBD1 | TRBJ1-2 | TRBV5-1 | NA | CASSRSRQGDGYTF | TGCGCCAGCAGCCGGTCCCGACAGGGGGACGGCTACACCTTC
NA | TRBJ2-3 | TRBV11-2 | NA | CASSTPGEPDTQYF | TGTGCCAGCAGCACCCCAGGGGAACCAGATACGCAGTATTTT
NA | TRBJ1-1 | TRBV23-1 | NA | CASRYQGNTEAFF | TGCGCCAGCAGATATCAGGGGAACACTGAAGCTTTCTTT
TRBD1 | TRBJ2-7 | TRBV6-1 | NA | CASSRDRDEQYF | TGTGCCAGCAGCCGCGACAGGGACGAGCAGTACTTC
NA | TRBJ2-5 | TRBV18 | NA | CASSSRDIMETQYF | TGTGCCAGCTCATCCCGGGACATTATGGAGACCCAGTACTTC